Described below is a single T cell receptor (beta chain) sequence and its context. This record belongs to a study of cytomegalovirus exposure and HLA in healthy donors. PCR used 60 Vbeta primers and 13 Jbeta primers. TCRdb's table, derived via immunoSEQ multiplex PCR, lists solely in-frame clones and lacks some. The data show about 230,000 clones, roughly 73% seen once. The V gene lost 1 base and the J gene lost 5 bases, with 9 bases spanning the gap. Germline lookup yields CDR1 LNHDA and CDR2 SQIVND (reference sequence). The CDR3 totals 14 residues. Sequencing was carried out using PBMCs. This sequence originates from a boy younger than 18 in good health and CMV-seronegative. The chain employs TRBV19 and TRBJ2-1, with a weak D call TRBD1 (6 bases). The CDR3 is CASSIVRGHNEQFF. The CDR3 nucleotides read TGTGCCAGTAGTATAGTCAGGGGTCACAATGAGCAGTTCTTC.